A single sample is the source of the 27 T cell receptor beta chains below, sequenced in a study of patients and donors after allogeneic stem cell transplantation. TCRdb itself ran the RT-PCR reads through MiXCR, one entry per CDR3 protein. The data show 84,000 or so distinct CDR3 sequences, with roughly 48% seen just once and more than 55% held by the top ten. The specimen sequenced was blood, either unsorted or a sorted T cell fraction (not recorded which). Receptors originate from a human donor who was either an allogeneic HSCT recipient or a stem cell or donor lymphocyte infusion donor (not recorded which). It is not recorded whose cells these are; they may come from a transplant donor.

The J gene is TRBJ1-1, the V gene TRBV19; 7 nucleotides match TRBD1. Germline trimming cut 3 bases from V and 3 bases from J; bases unmatched to any gene: 4. The CDR3 loop spans 14 amino acids. The germline V gene encodes CDR1 LNHDA and CDR2 SQIVND (reference sequence). CDR3 coding DNA: TGTGCCAGTAGTATCACAGGGGTCGACACTGAAGCTTTCTTT. Protein: CASSITGVDTEAFF.

The V and J genes are TRBV7-2 and TRBJ2-1; D remains ambiguous. The length of the CDR3 is 17 residues. V was cut by 5 bases and J by 3 bases, with 20 bases left in between. The germline CDR1 and CDR2 sequences are SGHTA and FQGNSA. The CDR3 coding sequence is TGTGCCAGCAGCCCTCCAAGGCTAGTTAGTGTCTACAATGAGCAGTTCTTC. Its translation: CASSPPRLVSVYNEQFF.

The chain joins TRBV2 to TRBJ2-4, with D hard to call. The CDR3 has 13 amino acids. Germline CDR1 SNHLY, CDR2 FYNNEI. V was cut by 3 bases and J by 8 bases, with 11 bases left in between. CDR3 coding DNA: TGTGCCAGCAGTGAGTCTTATAGGGACATTCAGTACTTC. It translates to CASSESYRDIQYF. Variable domain in full (rest from reference TRBV2 and TRBJ2-4): EPEVTQTPSHQVTQMGQEVILRCVPISNHLYFYWYRQILGQKVEFLVSFYNNEISEKSEIFDDQFSVERPDGSNFTLKIRSTKLEDSAMYFCASSESYRDIQYFGAGTRLSVL.

This clonotype was picked up a small number of times. V is TRBV19 and J is TRBJ1-1, with no clear D. The CDR3 length is 12 residues. CDR1 LNHDA and CDR2 SQIVND come from the germline V gene (reference sequence). V shed 8 bases and J shed 2 bases, with 9 bases lying between them. CDR3 region: CASRHQNTEAFF. CDR3 DNA sequence: TGTGCCAGTCGGCACCAAAACACTGAAGCTTTCTTT.

This chain links TRBV5-1 with TRBJ1-4; D uncertain. From germline, CDR1 is SGHRS and CDR2 YFSETQ. The CDR3 extends over 15 amino acids. The germline V and J ends were trimmed by 0 bases and 4 bases, with 10 bases remaining between them. CDR3 DNA sequence: TGCGCCAGCAGCTTGGTACGGGGTTATAATGAAAAACTGTTTTTT. Its translation: CASSLVRGYNEKLFF. Combining the CDR3 with reference TRBV5-1 and TRBJ1-4 gives the whole variable domain KAGVTQTPRYLIKTRGQQVTLSCSPISGHRSVSWYQQTPGQGLQFLFEYFSETQRNKGNFPGRFSGRQFSNSRSEMNVSTLELGDSALYLCASSLVRGYNEKLFFGSGTQLSVL.

This clonotype was picked up a small number of times. The chain couples TRBV4-3 to TRBJ1-2; 8 bases match TRBD1. The germline V gene has CDR1 LGHNA and CDR2 YSLEER. The CDR3 runs 15 residues. V shed 1 base, J shed 4 bases, and the junction held 5 bases outside the gene matches. In DNA form, the CDR3 reads TGCGCCAGCAGCCAAGCTTCACAGGGGGTCTATGGCTACACCTTC. Translated: CASSQASQGVYGYTF.

J is TRBJ1-1 and V is TRBV30; the match to TRBD1 covers 7 bases. This CDR3 spans 13 amino acids. Germline V CDR1 and CDR2: GTSNPN, SVGIG (reference sequence). Germline trimming cut 4 bases from V and 4 bases from J; bases unmatched to any gene: 6. For the CDR3, the DNA is TGTGCCTGGATGAGACAGGGCGGCACTGAAGCTTTCTTT. Protein: CAWMRQGGTEAFF.

This chain uses TRBV27 with TRBJ1-5; 7 nucleotides match TRBD1. CDR1 is MNHEY and CDR2 is SMNVEV in the germline V gene (reference sequence). Germline trimming cut 6 bases from V and 7 bases from J; bases unmatched to any gene: 9. The CDR3 is 14 amino acids. The CDR3 protein is CASSLNRGDQPQHF. CDR3 coding DNA: TGTGCCAGCAGCCTAAACAGGGGCGACCAGCCCCAGCATTTT.

The rearrangement uses TRBV4-1 and TRBJ1-2; D gene unclear. The germline CDR1 and CDR2 sequences are MGHRA and YSYEKL. The CDR3 contains 17 residues. The V and J ends lost 2 bases and 4 bases respectively, with 20 bases between them. CDR3 nucleotides: TGCGCCAGCAGCCAACTCGGCCCGACCTCCTTTTTCTATGGCTACACCTTC. This codes for CASSQLGPTSFFYGYTF.

V usage is TRBV28 and J usage is TRBJ1-5; no firm D call. Germline V gives CDR1 MDHEN, CDR2 SYDVKM. The CDR3 covers 16 residues. V lost 5 bases and J 3 bases, leaving 17 bases between the germline ends. CDR3 DNA: TGTGCCAGCAGTCCCTCGTTAAGCATTGTCAATCAGCCCCAGCATTTT. It encodes CASSPSLSIVNQPQHF. The full variable domain, rest sourced from reference TRBV28 and TRBJ1-5, is DVKVTQSSRYLVKRTGEKVFLECVQDMDHENMFWYRQDPGLGLRLIYFSYDVKMKEKGDIPEGYSVSREKKERFSLILESASTNQTSMYLCASSPSLSIVNQPQHFGDGTRLSIL.

The rearrangement uses TRBV12-3 or TRBV12-4 and TRBJ1-2, with D uncertain. The CDR3 is 13 amino acids. Trimming left V 5 bases short and J 4 bases short, with 11 bases between. This CDR3 reads CASSANSVYGYTF. As DNA, the CDR3 is TGTGCCAGCAGTGCCAACAGTGTCTATGGCTACACCTTC.

This sequence joins TRBV7-2 and TRBJ2-3, with 10 bases fitting TRBD2. The germline CDR1 and CDR2 sequences are SGHTA and FQGNSA. This CDR3 region has 18 residues. The V gene end was trimmed by 0 bases and the J gene end by 3 bases; junction bases not matched to a gene: 9. The CDR3 loop reads CASSLATTSGLVTDTQYF. For the CDR3, the DNA is TGTGCCAGCAGCTTAGCGACGACTAGCGGGCTGGTAACAGATACGCAGTATTTT.

The chain recombines TRBV6-5 with TRBJ1-1; 8 positions agree with TRBD1. Germline V gene sequence: CDR1 MNHEY, CDR2 SVGAGI. The CDR3 length is 14 residues. Losses at the gene ends were 6 bases for V and 8 bases for J; bases not matched to a gene: 11. CDR3 sequence: CASRFRTGPAEAFF. The CDR3 nucleotides are TGTGCCAGCAGATTCCGGACAGGGCCGGCGGAAGCTTTCTTT.

V gene TRBV5-5 combines with J gene TRBJ1-2; no firm D call. Germline V gene data show CDR1 as SGHKS and CDR2 as YYEKEE (reference sequence). Trimming cost V 2 bases and J 0 bases, with 17 bases left between them. This CDR3 contains 17 residues. CDR3: CASSLQWMASANYGYTF. CDR3 DNA sequence: TGTGCCAGCAGCTTACAATGGATGGCTTCAGCTAACTATGGCTACACCTTC.

This clonotype was detected only a few times. J is TRBJ1-4 and V is TRBV28; TRBD1 is a possible D gene (5 bases). The CDR3 contains 17 residues. The V end was cut by 2 bases, the J end by 2 bases, with 15 bases between. The germline V gene has CDR1 MDHEN and CDR2 SYDVKM. This CDR3 reads CASSLAGRDLTNEKLFF. The CDR3 nucleotides are TGTGCCAGCAGTTTAGCCGGCAGGGACCTTACTAATGAAAAACTGTTTTTT.

The gene calls are TRBV25-1 and TRBJ1-1; the match to TRBD1 covers 7 bases. V lost 7 bases to trimming and J lost 6 bases; unmatched junction nucleotides: 5. The CDR3 loop spans 12 amino acids. Germline CDR1 is MGHDK and CDR2 is SYGVNS. The CDR3 DNA reads as TGTGCCAGCAACCACAGGGGCTCTGAAGCTTTCTTT. Translation gives CASNHRGSEAFF.

V and J are TRBV4-3 and TRBJ2-7; D possibly uses TRBD1 or TRBD2 (6 bases each). There are 14 residues in the CDR3. Germline assignment: CDR1 LGHNA and CDR2 YSLEER. V lost 0 bases to trimming and J lost 4 bases, with 10 bases between them. DNA of the CDR3: TGCGCCAGCAGCCAAGACCGAGGGGGGTACGAGCAGTACTTC. This codes for CASSQDRGGYEQYF.

The V gene is TRBV28, the J gene TRBJ2-5, with unresolved D. CDR1 and CDR2 from the germline V gene are MDHEN and SYDVKM. There are 14 residues in the CDR3. Trimming took off 6 bases at V and 5 bases at J, with 16 bases between the two ends. The CDR3 nucleotides read TGTGCCAGCAGCTCTCCCCGAGGCTGGGAGACCCAGTACTTC. It translates to CASSSPRGWETQYF.

J is TRBJ1-6 and V is TRBV28, with TRBD1 matching over 8 bases. The CDR3 runs 14 residues. V was clipped by 7 bases and J by 13 bases; unmatched bases: 12. The germline gives CDR1 MDHEN, CDR2 SYDVKM. CDR3 sequence (DNA): TGTGCCAGCACCGATACAGGGGGTCCTTTGCCCCTCCACTTT. This sequence encodes CASTDTGGPLPLHF.

This rearrangement joins TRBV5-1 to TRBJ2-2, with D unclear. The germline CDR1 and CDR2 sequences are SGHRS and YFSETQ. The CDR3 is 14 amino acids. Between the trimmed V and J ends, which lost 1 base and 1 base, there was a span of 5 bases. CDR3 residues: CASSLPENTGELFF. CDR3 bases: TGCGCCAGCAGCTTGCCAGAGAACACCGGGGAGCTGTTTTTT.

The CDR3 DNA follows: TGTGCCACCAGCAGGGGACAGGTCTATGGCTACACCTTC. It yields the protein CATSRGQVYGYTF. V gene TRBV15 combines with J gene TRBJ1-2; 8 nucleotides agree with TRBD1. Germline CDR1 reads LNHNV; CDR2 reads YYDKDF (reference sequence). Trimming took 3 bases from V and 4 from J; bases not matched to a gene: 1. The CDR3 loop spans 13 amino acids.

V is TRBV5-1 and J is TRBJ1-4; 7 bases fit TRBD1. CDR3 length: 15 residues. J lost 3 bases, V lost 4 bases, and 6 bases had no gene match. From germline, CDR1 is SGHRS and CDR2 YFSETQ. The CDR3 is CASSPTGDANEKLFF. The CDR3 DNA follows: TGCGCCAGCAGCCCAACAGGGGATGCTAATGAAAAACTGTTTTTT.

The V call is TRBV5-1, the J call TRBJ2-2, with 7 bases lining up with TRBD2. Germline-derived CDR1 and CDR2 are SGHRS and YFSETQ. The CDR3 length is 15 residues. The junction had 8 bases not matched to a gene; V was cut back by 5 bases and J by 4 bases. CDR3 sequence: CASRSTSPITGELFF. The DNA of the CDR3 is TGCGCCAGCAGATCGACTAGCCCTATCACCGGGGAGCTGTTTTTT.

The chain combines TRBV20-1 with TRBJ1-5; D not certain. This CDR3 contains 15 residues. Per the germline V gene, CDR1 is DFQATT and CDR2 is SNEGSKA (reference sequence). V lost 4 bases to trimming and J lost 2 bases, with 15 bases between them. The CDR3 sequence is CSAKAPVLRNQPQHF. The CDR3 DNA sequence: TGCAGTGCTAAAGCGCCGGTTCTTCGCAATCAGCCCCAGCATTTT.

The chain couples TRBV29-1 to TRBJ2-2; D call uncertain. There are 11 residues in the CDR3. The V end lost 3 bases, the J end lost 5 bases, and 4 bases lay between the germline ends. Germline-derived CDR1 and CDR2 are SQVTM and ANQGSEA. The chain's CDR3 is CSVDRTGELFF. The DNA of the CDR3 is TGCAGCGTTGACCGGACCGGGGAGCTGTTTTTT.

In this sample, this clonotype turned up a few times. The chain links TRBV14 to TRBJ1-1; no reliable D call. Trimming stripped 5 bases from V and 2 bases from J, with 9 bases between. CDR3 length: 13 residues. In germline, CDR1 is SGHDN, CDR2 FVKESK. The CDR3 DNA is TGTGCCAGCAGCGATACGGTTAACACTGAAGCTTTCTTT. Its protein product is CASSDTVNTEAFF.

This clonotype was seen a few times. This chain uses TRBV7-9 with TRBJ2-7, with 7 positions matching TRBD1. Trimming removed 1 base from V and 6 bases from J; junction bases left unmatched: 9. Germline CDR1 reads SEHNR; CDR2 reads FQNEAQ (reference sequence). The CDR3 has 15 amino acids. This chain's CDR3 is CASSLEGAPPLEQYF. The CDR3 DNA is TGTGCCAGCAGCTTAGAGGGGGCTCCCCCTCTCGAGCAGTACTTC.